Shown below are 30 T cell receptor beta chains from a single sample sequenced in a study of technical replicates of blood from several donors. Clones were read by immunoSEQ multiplex PCR, and TCRdb kept only the in-frame ones, dropping some. The sample shows roughly 72,000 clones, roughly 93% of them seen only once. The sequenced sample consisted of T cells isolated from PBMCs. These receptors were taken from a human donor in good health.

The V gene is TRBV10-3, the J gene TRBJ2-1; D not resolved. V dropped 6 bases and J dropped 5 bases, with 17 bases sitting between them. There are 15 residues in the CDR3. Per the germline V gene, CDR1 is ENHRY and CDR2 is SYGVKD. The DNA of the CDR3 is TGTGCCATCAGGGGCTTCGATGGTACGAACAATGAGCAGTTCTTC. Protein sequence: CAIRGFDGTNNEQFF.

This chain links TRBV6-6 with TRBJ1-5; 10 bases line up with TRBD1. V shed 3 bases and J 6 bases; nucleotides not matched to a gene: 5. CDR1 MNHNY and CDR2 SVGAGI come from the germline V gene (reference sequence). This CDR3 is 15 amino acids long. CDR3 in DNA: TGTGCCAGCAGTTATTCCGGGACAGGGGTTCAGCCCCAGCATTTT. Its translation is CASSYSGTGVQPQHF.

The chain joins TRBV10-3 to TRBJ2-7; 10 bases match TRBD2. V shed 3 bases, J shed 4 bases, and the junction held 6 bases outside the gene matches. The length of the CDR3 is 15 residues. Germline CDR1 reads ENHRY; CDR2 reads SYGVKD. In DNA form, the CDR3 reads TGTGCCATCAGTGAAGCTAGCGGGAGTGGGTACGAGCAGTACTTC. Translation gives CAISEASGSGYEQYF.

The rearrangement links TRBV5-1 to TRBJ2-1, with D possibly matching TRBD1 (5 bases). The CDR3 consists of 14 residues. The V gene lost 1 base and the J gene lost 4 bases, with 9 bases spanning the gap. Germline V lookup: CDR1 SGHRS, CDR2 YFSETQ. The CDR3 DNA follows: TGCGCCAGCAGCTTGTCGCAGGGATACAATGAGCAGTTCTTC. Its protein product is CASSLSQGYNEQFF.

The J gene is TRBJ1-1, the V gene TRBV9, with a possible D match to TRBD1 (6 bases). Germline V gives CDR1 SGDLS, CDR2 YYNGEE. The CDR3 has 14 amino acids. V gave up 0 bases and J gave up 5 bases, with 11 bases separating them. Here the CDR3 reads CASSVAGGGTEAFF. The CDR3 DNA reads TGTGCCAGCAGCGTAGCTGGGGGCGGGACTGAAGCTTTCTTT.

This clone was found once. This chain links TRBV7-8 with TRBJ1-5; a possible D gene is TRBD1 (6 bases). Trimming removed 5 bases at V and 6 bases at J, with 14 bases between. The CDR3 is made up of 14 amino acids. CDR1 and CDR2 (germline): SGHVS, FQNEAQ. The CDR3 loop is CASSPGGGSQPQHF. CDR3 nucleotide sequence: TGTGCCAGCAGCCCTGGGGGGGGCAGTCAGCCCCAGCATTTT.

V and J are TRBV5-6 and TRBJ1-1; TRBD1 agrees at 7 bases. The CDR3 has 15 residues. Germline CDR1 reads SGHDT; CDR2 reads YYEEEE. Trimming at V came to 4 bases and at J to 5 bases, leaving 11 bases not matched to a gene. The CDR3 loop reads CASSDLRQGWTEAFF. The CDR3 nucleotides are TGTGCCAGCAGCGATCTCCGACAGGGTTGGACTGAAGCTTTCTTT.

The sample holds a few counts of this clone. This chain joins TRBV14 and TRBJ2-1; 9 positions agree with TRBD2. The CDR3 extends over 16 amino acids. Germline lookup yields CDR1 SGHDN and CDR2 FVKESK. J gave up 7 bases and V 1 base, and 8 bases lay outside the gene matches. The CDR3 nucleotides are TGTGCCAGCAGCCAAGTAGGAGCGGGAGGTCAGAATGAGCAGTTCTTC. Residues: CASSQVGAGGQNEQFF.

This chain uses TRBV27 with TRBJ2-5; the D gene is possibly TRBD1 (5 bases). The CDR3 totals 14 residues. V lost 4 bases to trimming and J lost 2 bases, with 11 bases between them. CDR1 MNHEY and CDR2 SMNVEV come from the germline V gene (reference sequence). The CDR3 protein is CASSSLGVQETQYF. CDR3 DNA: TGTGCCAGCAGTTCGTTAGGGGTGCAAGAGACCCAGTACTTC.

The chain uses TRBV29-1 and TRBJ1-1; D is undetermined. Germline V lookup: CDR1 SQVTM, CDR2 ANQGSEA. V lost 4 bases and J lost 2, with 8 bases in between. The CDR3 has 12 amino acids. The CDR3 sequence: CSVVRLNTEAFF. In nucleotides, the CDR3 is TGCAGCGTTGTCAGGCTAAACACTGAAGCTTTCTTT.

CDR3 in amino acids: CASRQDGYNEQFF. CDR3 in DNA: TGTGCCAGCAGACAGGACGGTTACAATGAGCAGTTCTTC. This chain uses TRBV2 with TRBJ2-1, with D possibly TRBD1 on 5 matching bases. CDR1 and CDR2 (germline): SNHLY, FYNNEI. Trimming shortened V by 6 bases and J by 4 bases, and 10 bases separated the two germline ends. The CDR3 sequence is 13 residues long.

In this sample, this clone turned up once. This sequence joins TRBV4-1 and TRBJ1-2; 9 bases are shared with TRBD1. Germline loops: CDR1 MGHRA, CDR2 YSYEKL. J lost 4 bases, V lost 1 base, and 7 bases had no gene match. The CDR3 length is 16 residues. This chain's CDR3 is CASSQGPGQGGYGYTF. Here the CDR3 DNA reads TGCGCCAGCAGCCAAGGCCCGGGACAGGGTGGCTATGGCTACACCTTC.

The chain has TRBV27 and TRBJ1-1; D may be TRBD1 (6 bases). CDR3 size: 14 residues. Trimming removed 4 bases from V and 4 bases from J, with 13 bases in between. The germline CDR1 and CDR2 sequences are MNHEY and SMNVEV (reference sequence). The CDR3 sequence: CASSSQGGFTEAFF. The DNA of the CDR3 is TGTGCCAGCAGTTCGCAAGGGGGATTCACTGAAGCTTTCTTT.

This clone was seen only once. The chain has TRBV10-2 and TRBJ2-5, with a possible D match to TRBD2 (6 bases). The length of the CDR3 is 13 residues. CDR1 is WSHSY, CDR2 SAAADI, per germline. Trimming took off 10 bases at V and 2 bases at J, with 14 bases between the two ends. The CDR3 is CATAGLLQETQYF. CDR3 nucleotide sequence: TGCGCCACCGCGGGACTCCTTCAAGAGACCCAGTACTTC.

The J gene is TRBJ2-1, the V gene TRBV4-1; the match to TRBD2 covers 12 bases. CDR3 length: 15 residues. V shed 5 bases and J 5 bases; nucleotides not matched to a gene: 4. Germline V lookup: CDR1 MGHRA, CDR2 YSYEKL. The CDR3 region has the DNA TGCGCCAGCAGCTCTAGACTAGCGGGAGACAATGAGCAGTTCTTC. The encoded protein is CASSSRLAGDNEQFF.

The chain uses TRBV9 and TRBJ2-1; D possibly corresponds to TRBD1 (6 bases). Trimming removed 1 base from V and 6 bases from J, with 14 bases in between. The germline V gene has CDR1 SGDLS and CDR2 YYNGEE. The CDR3 runs to 15 residues. The CDR3 DNA is TGTGCCAGCAGCGTACTAGACAGGACCACCAATGAGCAGTTCTTC. Translation gives CASSVLDRTTNEQFF.

This sequence joins TRBV7-6 and TRBJ1-4; no clear D gene. In germline, CDR1 is SGHVS, CDR2 FNYEAQ. V was shortened by 4 bases and J by 0 bases, with 12 bases between the two germline ends. The CDR3 runs to 16 residues. The CDR3 protein is CASSSDPVATNEKLFF. CDR3 DNA: TGTGCCAGCAGCTCAGATCCAGTTGCAACTAATGAAAAACTGTTTTTT.

The sample holds one count of this clone. The chain employs TRBV19 and TRBJ1-5; TRBD1 matches 8 bases. Per the germline V gene, CDR1 is LNHDA and CDR2 is SQIVND (reference sequence). V shed 7 bases and J 4 bases; nucleotides not matched to a gene: 9. This CDR3 has 15 residues. The CDR3 DNA reads TGTGCCAGTAAACCTTCCGGGACAGGAAATCAGCCCCAGCATTTT. Translation: CASKPSGTGNQPQHF.

This chain joins TRBV7-9 and TRBJ2-7; 8 bases fit TRBD2. V lost 7 bases and J lost 0; bases outside the gene matches: 11. Germline CDR1 SEHNR, CDR2 FQNEAQ (reference sequence). The CDR3 is 16 amino acids. CDR3 sequence reads: CASTQGPSGFSYEQYF. CDR3 bases: TGTGCCAGCACCCAGGGGCCTAGCGGGTTCTCCTACGAGCAGTACTTC.

CDR3 loop: CASSGSGTGHGYTF. The CDR3 DNA sequence: TGTGCCAGCAGCGGATCTGGGACAGGTCACGGCTACACCTTC. This rearrangement joins TRBV9 to TRBJ1-2; 8 nucleotides align to TRBD1. In germline, CDR1 is SGDLS, CDR2 YYNGEE. This CDR3 contains 14 residues. Germline trimming cut 3 bases from V and 8 bases from J; bases unmatched to any gene: 9. The whole variable domain, filled in from reference TRBV9 and TRBJ1-2, reads DSGVTQTPKHLITATGQRVTLRCSPRSGDLSVYWYQQSLDQGLQFLIQYYNGEERAKGNILERFSAQQFPDLHSELNLSSLELGDSALYFCASSGSGTGHGYTFGSGTRLTVV.

The V gene is TRBV28, the J gene TRBJ2-7; TRBD2 matches at 9 bases. Germline values: CDR1 MDHEN, CDR2 SYDVKM. V lost 5 bases to trimming and J lost 1 base; unmatched junction nucleotides: 9. The CDR3 totals 16 residues. CDR3 loop: CASSAPGLAVSYEQYF. The DNA for the CDR3 is TGTGCCAGCAGTGCCCCGGGACTAGCAGTTTCCTACGAGCAGTACTTC.

This sequence joins TRBV7-9 and TRBJ2-7; D unresolved. V lost 1 base and J lost 0, with 10 bases in between. The CDR3 length is 15 residues. The V gene's germline CDR1 is SEHNR and CDR2 FQNEAQ (reference sequence). The CDR3 nucleotides are TGTGCCAGCAGCTTAGGAGGTTCTATCTCCTACGAGCAGTACTTC. Protein sequence: CASSLGGSISYEQYF.

J is TRBJ2-3 and V is TRBV10-3, with D maybe TRBD2 (5 bases). The germline V gene encodes CDR1 ENHRY and CDR2 SYGVKD. There are 14 residues in the CDR3. V dropped 10 bases and J dropped 2 bases, with 16 bases sitting between them. The CDR3 DNA follows: TGTGCCACTAACGGGGAGCGCTACACAGATACGCAGTATTTT. Translating gives CATNGERYTDTQYF.

The chain recombines TRBV4-2 with TRBJ1-3; weak D call: TRBD1 (5 bases). This CDR3 contains 19 residues. V shed 4 bases and J shed 4 bases, with 26 bases lying between them. Germline V CDR1 and CDR2: LGHNA, YNFKEQ. CDR3 bases: TGTGCCAGCAGCCTTTATTCCCCGACAGTCTACCTCTCCGGAAACACCATATATTTT. Its protein is CASSLYSPTVYLSGNTIYF.

The chain combines TRBV5-6 with TRBJ1-2; TRBD1 aligns across 7 bases. Trimming took 0 bases from V and 10 from J; bases not matched to a gene: 6. The CDR3 contains 13 residues. Germline CDR1 is SGHDT and CDR2 is YYEEEE. CDR3 protein: CASSLVGQDPYTF. CDR3 bases: TGTGCCAGCAGCTTGGTTGGACAGGACCCCTACACCTTC. Variable domain in full (rest from reference TRBV5-6 and TRBJ1-2): DAGVTQSPTHLIKTRGQQVTLRCSPKSGHDTVSWYQQALGQGPQFIFQYYEEEERQRGNFPDRFSGHQFPNYSSELNVNALLLGDSALYLCASSLVGQDPYTFGSGTRLTVV.

The rearrangement uses TRBV2 and TRBJ1-2; no clear D gene. Trimming left V 5 bases short and J 7 bases short, with 11 bases between. Germline-derived CDR1 and CDR2 are SNHLY and FYNNEI. This CDR3 region has 12 residues. CDR3 coding DNA: TGTGCCAGCAGTACAAGGGAGCGTGGCTACACCTTC. This translates into CASSTRERGYTF.

The genes are TRBV10-3 and TRBJ2-1; 13 bases line up with TRBD2. Germline assignment: CDR1 ENHRY and CDR2 SYGVKD. This CDR3 has 14 amino acids. The V and J ends lost 10 bases and 5 bases, in that order; junction bases with no gene match: 5. The CDR3 DNA reads as TGTGCCACCTGGACTAGCGGGAGTAACAATGAGCAGTTCTTC. Translating it yields CATWTSGSNNEQFF.

The rearrangement joins TRBV15 to TRBJ2-1; TRBD2 matches 7 bases. The J segment lost 6 bases and the V segment lost 6 bases, leaving 8 bases of the junction unmatched. The V gene's germline CDR1 is LNHNV and CDR2 YYDKDF (reference sequence). The CDR3 spans 14 residues. This CDR3 is CATSSGLGINEQFF. In DNA, the CDR3 is TGTGCCACCAGTTCCGGACTAGGAATCAATGAGCAGTTCTTC.

This clone has only one observation. The V call is TRBV7-6, the J call TRBJ1-1; 10 positions agree with TRBD1. The CDR3 sequence is 13 residues long. The V and J ends lost 8 bases and 5 bases, in that order; junction bases with no gene match: 5. Germline V lookup: CDR1 SGHVS, CDR2 FNYEAQ. The CDR3 sequence: CASGTGVYTEAFF. As DNA, the CDR3 is TGTGCCAGCGGGACAGGGGTATATACTGAAGCTTTCTTT.

The chain recombines TRBV9 with TRBJ2-1; possible D gene TRBD2, 6 bases. The CDR3 is 14 residues long. With 3 bases removed from V and 5 bases from J, the gap between germline ends came to 12 bases. The V gene's germline CDR1 is SGDLS and CDR2 YYNGEE. CDR3 nucleotides: TGTGCCAGCAGCGGTAGCGGTATAAACAATGAGCAGTTCTTC. Translation: CASSGSGINNEQFF.